This T cell receptor beta chain was documented in a study of shared clonotypes between healthy human individuals. Overall study context: For every donor, three CD4 naive, three CD4 memory, two CD8 naive and one CD8 memory plates were used.

Assay runs were performed at deep level. Here immunoSEQ multiplex PCR was the method, and the copy in TCRdb shows in-frame clones only, minus some. Here the sample spans over a million clones, approximately 78% being singletons. This clone was picked up one time. Its specificity is unknown. General study findings and limits: Clonotypes that were shared across a handful of donors made up around 5% of naive CD4 clonotypes.

Looked up from germline, CDR1 is SQVTM and CDR2 is ANQGSEA. The V end was cut by 6 bases, the J end by 13 bases, with 24 bases between. There are 13 residues in the CDR3. From CD4+ cells came CD45RA+ naive and CD45RA-negative memory subsets. Sequencing input: memory CD4+ T cells from PBMCs. Subset noted: CD45RA-negative fraction. This receptor was identified in a man aged 18 to 30 in good health. Some clones in this sample may be carry-over from other donors' samples. V usage is TRBV29-1 and J usage is TRBJ1-2; no clear D gene. CDR3 sequence reads: CSVENVRGSAFTF. The CDR3 DNA reads as TGCAGCGTCGAAAACGTCAGAGGCAGTGCGTTCACCTTC.